These 21 T cell receptor beta chains share one sample of origin, sequenced in a study of blood T cell repertoires in COVID-19. The data were produced by immunoSEQ multiplex PCR, yet TCRdb's version contains in-frame clones alone and is incomplete. The repertoire holds 150,000 to 200,000 clones, with more than 75% as singletons. Material: PBMCs or T cells enriched from blood (not recorded which). Source of these receptors: a woman aged 45-60 years with acute COVID-19.

This chain connects TRBV10-3 to TRBJ1-1; tentative D call: TRBD1 (5 bases). The CDR3 sequence is 13 residues long. The germline V gene encodes CDR1 ENHRY and CDR2 SYGVKD. V dropped 8 bases and J dropped 3 bases, with 13 bases sitting between them. CDR3 DNA sequence: TGTGCCATCGGCCTCGGGGGGGACACTGAAGCTTTCTTT. It yields the protein CAIGLGGDTEAFF.

This clone occurred a few times. The chain links TRBV7-2 to TRBJ1-6; 9 positions match TRBD1. This CDR3 has 15 amino acids. Germline V gives CDR1 SGHTA, CDR2 FQGNSA. V was pared by 1 base and J by 8 bases, with 3 bases of the junction left unmatched. The CDR3 coding sequence is TGTGCCAGCAGCTTAGGGGGGACAGGGTATTCACCCCTCCACTTT. Its translation is CASSLGGTGYSPLHF.

The V call is TRBV5-1, the J call TRBJ2-1, with 11 bases identical to TRBD2. The CDR3 totals 17 residues. In germline, CDR1 is SGHRS, CDR2 YFSETQ. V trimming: 4 bases; J trimming: 7 bases; junction bases outside the gene matches: 13. The CDR3 nucleotides read TGCGCCAGCAGCCCCGGGTATCCGGCTAGCGGGGGGAATGAGCAGTTCTTC. Protein product: CASSPGYPASGGNEQFF.

The chain recombines TRBV28 with TRBJ2-5, with 9 bases identical to TRBD2. Germline assignment: CDR1 MDHEN and CDR2 SYDVKM. This CDR3 contains 18 residues. J was trimmed by 9 bases and V by 5 bases; bases with no gene match: 22. In DNA form, the CDR3 reads TGTGCCAGCAGTACGCCCAGCGGGGGGCCCCATACCTCCGAGGCCCAGTACTTC. This sequence encodes CASSTPSGGPHTSEAQYF. Using reference TRBV28 and TRBJ2-5 for the parts outside the CDR3, the full variable domain is DVKVTQSSRYLVKRTGEKVFLECVQDMDHENMFWYRQDPGLGLRLIYFSYDVKMKEKGDIPEGYSVSREKKERFSLILESASTNQTSMYLCASSTPSGGPHTSEAQYFGPGTRLLVL.

The chain links TRBV14 to TRBJ1-3; D gene unclear. The CDR3 covers 15 residues. Per the germline V gene, CDR1 is SGHDN and CDR2 is FVKESK. V shed 0 bases and J shed 3 bases, with 9 bases lying between them. As DNA, the CDR3 is TGTGCCAGCAGCCAAGATAGCGGATTTGGAAACACCATATATTTT. It is translated as CASSQDSGFGNTIYF.

The chain has TRBV9 and TRBJ2-2; D ambiguous. The V gene's germline CDR1 is SGDLS and CDR2 YYNGEE. The CDR3 runs to 13 residues. Trimming took 0 bases from V and 9 from J, leaving 9 bases between them. The CDR3 DNA is TGTGCCAGCAGCGTAGACATGGGCCGGGAGCTGTTTTTT. Its protein is CASSVDMGRELFF.

The chain recombines TRBV5-8 with TRBJ1-4; weak D call: TRBD1 (6 bases). V was shortened by 0 bases and J by 5 bases, with 14 bases between the two germline ends. CDR3 length: 16 residues. Germline V lookup: CDR1 SGHTS, CDR2 YDEGEE. The CDR3 sequence is CASSLVSYRANEKLFF. The DNA for the CDR3 is TGTGCCAGCAGCTTGGTTTCGTACAGGGCGAATGAAAAACTGTTTTTT.

The rearrangement joins TRBV11-2 to TRBJ1-5; TRBD1 matches 7 bases. The CDR3 spans 15 residues. The J segment lost 2 bases and the V segment lost 0 bases, leaving 1 base of the junction unmatched. CDR1 is SGHAT and CDR2 is FQNNGV in the germline V gene. CDR3 region: CASSLDGTGNQPQHF. The DNA for the CDR3 is TGTGCCAGCAGCTTAGATGGGACAGGCAATCAGCCCCAGCATTTT. Using reference TRBV11-2 and TRBJ1-5 for the parts outside the CDR3, the full variable domain is EAGVAQSPRYKIIEKRQSVAFWCNPISGHATLYWYQQILGQGPKLLIQFQNNGVVDDSQLPKDRFSAERLKGVDSTLKIQPAKLEDSAVYLCASSLDGTGNQPQHFGDGTRLSIL.

V and J are TRBV11-3 and TRBJ2-1, with a weak D call TRBD2 (7 bases). Germline CDR1 is SGHNT and CDR2 is YENEEA. The V end was cut by 0 bases, the J end by 7 bases, with 19 bases between. The CDR3 has 17 residues. The CDR3 reads CASSLEAGGGGVNEQFF. The CDR3 nucleotides read TGTGCCAGCAGCTTAGAGGCCGGAGGGGGGGGAGTGAATGAGCAGTTCTTC.

This sequence joins TRBV5-1 and TRBJ1-4, with 10 bases lining up with TRBD1. The germline gives CDR1 SGHRS, CDR2 YFSETQ. This CDR3 is built from 14 residues. The V segment lost 4 bases and the J segment 7 bases; nucleotides outside the gene matches: 4. In DNA form, the CDR3 reads TGCGCCAGCAGCAAGGACAGGGGGGCTGAAAAACTGTTTTTT. It is translated as CASSKDRGAEKLFF.

The chain recombines TRBV19 with TRBJ1-5, with D tentatively TRBD1 (5 bases). V shed 8 bases and J shed 3 bases, with 14 bases lying between them. Germline values: CDR1 LNHDA, CDR2 SQIVND (reference sequence). The CDR3 runs to 14 residues. The CDR3 protein is CASLGDRDNQPQHF. The CDR3 coding sequence is TGTGCCAGTCTAGGCGACAGAGACAATCAGCCCCAGCATTTT.

Only one count was recorded for this clone. The genes are TRBV28 and TRBJ1-6; D is unclear. Germline V CDR1 and CDR2: MDHEN, SYDVKM. CDR3 length: 11 residues. Trimming removed 11 bases at V and 8 bases at J, with 10 bases between. The CDR3 reads CASGFDSPLHF. CDR3 DNA: TGTGCCTCGGGGTTTGATTCACCCCTCCACTTT.

The V gene is TRBV2, the J gene TRBJ2-6; 7 bases align to TRBD1. V lost 6 bases, J lost 1 base, and 6 bases stayed unmatched. Germline lookup yields CDR1 SNHLY and CDR2 FYNNEI. CDR3 size: 16 residues. The DNA of the CDR3 is TGTGCCAGCAGGAAGGGGGCGGCGTCTGGGGCCAACGTCCTGACTTTC. Translating gives CASRKGAASGANVLTF. The full variable domain, completed using reference TRBV2 and TRBJ2-6, is EPEVTQTPSHQVTQMGQEVILRCVPISNHLYFYWYRQILGQKVEFLVSFYNNEISEKSEIFDDQFSVERPDGSNFTLKIRSTKLEDSAMYFCASRKGAASGANVLTFGAGSRLTVL.

This chain links TRBV4-3 with TRBJ1-3; D remains unclear. The CDR3 has 16 amino acids. Trimming removed 1 base at V and 0 bases at J, with 10 bases between. Germline values: CDR1 LGHNA, CDR2 YSLEER. This CDR3 is CASSQVAAYSGNTIYF. In nucleotides, the CDR3 is TGCGCCAGCAGCCAAGTGGCGGCATACTCTGGAAACACCATATATTTT.

V is TRBV21-1 and J is TRBJ1-2; TRBD1, the table's D call, lacks a check against the DNA. TRBV21-1 is described as a pseudogene. This CDR3 region has 16 residues. The CDR3 coding sequence is TGTGCCAGCAGCAAAGGGGCGGACAGGGCCAACTATGGCTACACCTTC. It codes for CASSKGADRANYGYTF.

Only one count was recorded for this clone. The gene calls are TRBV5-5 and TRBJ1-2, with D maybe TRBD1 (6 bases). This CDR3 contains 14 residues. The germline V gene encodes CDR1 SGHKS and CDR2 YYEKEE (reference sequence). Trimming removed 5 bases from V and 5 bases from J, with 16 bases in between. The CDR3 protein is CASSLEGTRYGYTF. CDR3 bases: TGTGCCAGCAGTTTAGAGGGGACACGGTATGGCTACACCTTC.

The chain carries TRBV4-2 and TRBJ1-6; weak D call: TRBD1 (6 bases). CDR3 length equals 17 residues. Trimming left V 4 bases short and J 5 bases short, with 18 bases between. CDR1 is LGHNA, CDR2 YNFKEQ, per germline. The CDR3 reads CASSLFPGHSNNSPLHF. CDR3 nucleotides: TGTGCCAGCAGCCTATTCCCGGGACACTCTAATAATTCACCCCTCCACTTT.

The V call is TRBV5-1, the J call TRBJ1-2; 7 nucleotides match TRBD1. J lost 7 bases, V lost 3 bases, and 9 bases had no gene match. The germline CDR1 and CDR2 sequences are SGHRS and YFSETQ. CDR3 length equals 14 residues. CDR3 sequence: CASSSTGEGGGYTF. CDR3 in DNA: TGCGCCAGCAGCTCAACAGGGGAAGGAGGTGGCTACACCTTC.

This clone was seen a handful of times. The chain carries TRBV6-5 and TRBJ1-2; no definite D call. The germline V and J ends were trimmed by 2 bases and 8 bases, with 6 bases remaining between them. The CDR3 contains 11 residues. Germline CDR1 and CDR2: MNHEY and SVGAGI. In DNA form, the CDR3 reads TGTGCCAGCAGTTACGGTAGCGGCTACACCTTC. Its protein product is CASSYGSGYTF.

The J gene is TRBJ2-2, the V gene TRBV9; TRBD1 matches at 7 bases. Germline assignment: CDR1 SGDLS and CDR2 YYNGEE. The CDR3 is 15 residues long. Germline trimming cut 3 bases from V and 1 base from J; bases unmatched to any gene: 3. CDR3 sequence: CASSARDRNTGELFF. The CDR3 DNA reads TGTGCCAGCAGCGCCCGGGACAGGAACACCGGGGAGCTGTTTTTT.

The rearrangement links TRBV5-5 to TRBJ1-2, with 7 bases matching TRBD1. CDR1 and CDR2 from the germline V gene are SGHKS and YYEKEE (reference sequence). The CDR3 loop spans 13 amino acids. After removal of 5 bases from V and 4 bases from J, the junction contained 5 bases not matched to a gene. The CDR3 coding sequence is TGTGCCAGCAGTTTAGGGACAGCCTATGGCTACACCTTC. This gives the protein CASSLGTAYGYTF.